This T cell receptor beta chain was documented in a study of shared T cell receptors in the human thymus. From germline, CDR1 is SGHKS and CDR2 YYEKEE (reference sequence). The CDR3 extends over 15 amino acids. V lost 5 bases, J lost 2 bases, and 7 bases stayed unmatched. Sequenced by immunoSEQ multiplex PCR; TCRdb stores in-frame clones only, minus some. There are approximately 400,000 clones in the sample; 85% to 95% occur only once, and approximately 0.02% lies in the top ten. The sample comprised thymocytes. This chain links TRBV5-5 with TRBJ2-3; 8 nucleotides match TRBD2. This receptor was obtained from a human donor. The CDR3 DNA is TGTGCCAGCAGAACCCGGGAGGGGGTCACAGATACGCAGTATTTT. Protein: CASRTREGVTDTQYF.